This T cell receptor beta chain comes out of a study of T cell repertoires in cytomegalovirus infection. Study-level background: Researchers turned to recently identified HLA-C-restricted CMV epitopes as well as well-studied HLA-B-restricted ones. Whole-study findings and limits: Dominant in the ex vivo response were TCR beta clonotypes restricted by HLA-C and specific for CMV.

Remarks on this clonotype: No antigen is known for it.

Each CDR3 protein gets one entry after TCRdb re-called the reads with MiXCR. The sample includes around 750,000 distinct CDR3 sequences, around a third seen only once; the top ten take around 12%. The germline V gene encodes CDR1 MGHRA and CDR2 YSYEKL. The germline V and J ends were trimmed by 1 base and 5 bases, with 14 bases remaining between them. The CDR3 is 15 residues long. The sequences come from cultured CD8+ T cells from PBMCs, collected from culture after CMV antigen stimulation. The rearrangement links TRBV4-1 to TRBJ1-1, with D possibly being TRBD1 (6 bases). The sequence derives from a human donor in good health (CMV status not recorded). Some clones in this sample may be carry-over from other donors' samples. CDR3 sequence: CASSQADGGGTEAFF. The CDR3, as DNA: TGCGCCAGCAGCCAAGCCGACGGAGGGGGAACTGAAGCTTTCTTT.